Listed here are 3 T cell receptor beta chains from one sample, sequenced in a study of OX40 agonist ivuxolimab in advanced cancers. Method: immunoSEQ multiplex PCR; TCRdb's copy keeps in-frame clones and lacks some. Altogether fewer than 75,000 clones are present, about 87% being singletons, with the ten largest covering over 2.5%. The sample consisted of CD4+ or CD8+ T cells sorted from blood, taken in a trial of the OX40 agonist ivuxolimab. The receptors shown here come from an adult with an advanced solid tumor such as melanoma, head and neck, liver or kidney cancer.

This chain uses TRBV9 with TRBJ1-3, with a possible D match to TRBD1 (5 bases). V lost 4 bases and J lost 3, with 14 bases in between. This CDR3 has 15 residues. In germline, CDR1 is SGDLS, CDR2 YYNGEE. CDR3 sequence: CASSPLGAGGNTIYF. DNA of the CDR3: TGTGCCAGCAGCCCGCTAGGGGCTGGTGGAAACACCATATATTTT.

V gene TRBV14 combines with J gene TRBJ2-7; 9 positions agree with TRBD1. The V and J ends lost 6 bases and 6 bases, in that order; junction bases with no gene match: 6. CDR3 length: 13 residues. From germline, CDR1 is SGHDN and CDR2 FVKESK. CDR3 in amino acids: CASRRTGEREQYF. CDR3 coding DNA: TGTGCCAGCAGACGGACAGGGGAACGCGAGCAGTACTTC. The whole variable domain, remainder taken from reference TRBV14 and TRBJ2-7, is EAGVTQFPSHSVIEKGQTVTLRCDPISGHDNLYWYRRVMGKEIKFLLHFVKESKQDESGMPNNRFLAERTGGTYSTLKVQPAELEDSGVYFCASRRTGEREQYFGPGTRLTVT.

The J gene is TRBJ1-5, the V gene TRBV30; TRBD1 might be the D (5 bases). CDR1 GTSNPN and CDR2 SVGIG come from the germline V gene (reference sequence). Deletions cut 3 bases from V and 7 bases from J, with 16 bases between. This CDR3 spans 14 amino acids. CDR3 nucleotides: TGTGCCTGGAGGGGACCTAGAAGGGAGCAGCCCCAGCATTTT. It encodes CAWRGPRREQPQHF.